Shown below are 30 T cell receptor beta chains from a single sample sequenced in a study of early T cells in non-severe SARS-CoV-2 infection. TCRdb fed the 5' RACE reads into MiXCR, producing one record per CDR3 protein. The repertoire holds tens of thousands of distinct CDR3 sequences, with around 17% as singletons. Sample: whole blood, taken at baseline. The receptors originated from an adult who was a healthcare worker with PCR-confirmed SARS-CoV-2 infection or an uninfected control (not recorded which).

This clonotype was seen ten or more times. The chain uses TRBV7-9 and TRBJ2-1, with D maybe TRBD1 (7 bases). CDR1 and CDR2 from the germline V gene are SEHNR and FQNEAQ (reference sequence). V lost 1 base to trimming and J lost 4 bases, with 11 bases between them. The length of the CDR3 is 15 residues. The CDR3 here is CASSLGRGRYNEQFF. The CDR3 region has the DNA TGTGCCAGCAGCTTAGGCAGGGGGAGGTACAATGAGCAGTTCTTC.

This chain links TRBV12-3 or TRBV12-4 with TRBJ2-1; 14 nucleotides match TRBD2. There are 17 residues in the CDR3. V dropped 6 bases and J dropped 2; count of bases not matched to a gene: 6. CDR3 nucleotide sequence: TGTGCCAGCAGCCCTGGACTAGCGGGAGGTCCCTACAATGAGCAGTTCTTC. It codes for CASSPGLAGGPYNEQFF.

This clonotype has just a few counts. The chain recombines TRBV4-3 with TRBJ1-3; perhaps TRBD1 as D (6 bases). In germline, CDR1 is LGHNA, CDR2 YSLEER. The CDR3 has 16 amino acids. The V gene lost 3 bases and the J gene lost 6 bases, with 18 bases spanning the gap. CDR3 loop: CASSQTRTAPQNTIYF. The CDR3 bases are TGCGCCAGCAGCCAGACAAGGACAGCGCCACAAAACACCATATATTTT.

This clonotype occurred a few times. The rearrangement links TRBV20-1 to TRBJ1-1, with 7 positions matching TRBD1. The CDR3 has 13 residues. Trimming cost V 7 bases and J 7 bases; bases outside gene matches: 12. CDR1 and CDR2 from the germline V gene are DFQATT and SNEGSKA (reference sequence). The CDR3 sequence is CSVTKGAMSEAFF. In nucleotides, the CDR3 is TGCAGTGTAACCAAGGGGGCAATGAGTGAAGCTTTCTTT.

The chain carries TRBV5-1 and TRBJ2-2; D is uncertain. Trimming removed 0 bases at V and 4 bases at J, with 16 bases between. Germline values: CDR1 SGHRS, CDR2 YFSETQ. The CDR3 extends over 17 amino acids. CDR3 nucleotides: TGCGCCAGCAGCTTGGACAAGCAAAGAGATGGCACCGGGGAGCTGTTTTTT. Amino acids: CASSLDKQRDGTGELFF.

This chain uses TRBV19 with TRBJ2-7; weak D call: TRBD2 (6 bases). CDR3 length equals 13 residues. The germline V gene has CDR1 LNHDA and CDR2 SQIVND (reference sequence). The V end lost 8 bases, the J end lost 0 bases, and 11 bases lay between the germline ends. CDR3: CASGTGSSYEQYF. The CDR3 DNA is TGTGCCAGTGGGACTGGGTCCTCCTACGAGCAGTACTTC.

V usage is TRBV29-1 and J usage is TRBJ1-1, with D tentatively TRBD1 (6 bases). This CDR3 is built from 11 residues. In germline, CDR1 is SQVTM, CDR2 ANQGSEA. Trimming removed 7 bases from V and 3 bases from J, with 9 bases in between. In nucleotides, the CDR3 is TGCAGCGGGGAGGGGGACACTGAAGCTTTCTTT. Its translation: CSGEGDTEAFF.

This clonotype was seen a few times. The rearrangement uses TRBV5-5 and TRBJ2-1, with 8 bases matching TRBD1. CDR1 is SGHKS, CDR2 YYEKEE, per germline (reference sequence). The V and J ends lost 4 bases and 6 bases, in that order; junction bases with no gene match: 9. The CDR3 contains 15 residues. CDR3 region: CASSEGQDPSNEQFF. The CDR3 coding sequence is TGTGCCAGCAGCGAGGGACAGGACCCCAGCAATGAGCAGTTCTTC.

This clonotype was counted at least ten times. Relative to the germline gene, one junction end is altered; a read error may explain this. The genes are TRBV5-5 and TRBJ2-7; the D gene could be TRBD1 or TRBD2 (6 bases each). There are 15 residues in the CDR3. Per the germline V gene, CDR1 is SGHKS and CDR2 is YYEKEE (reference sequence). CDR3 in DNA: TGTGCCAGCAGCTCCACCTGGGGGGCCTCCCACGAGCAGTACTTC. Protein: CASSSTWGASHEQYF.

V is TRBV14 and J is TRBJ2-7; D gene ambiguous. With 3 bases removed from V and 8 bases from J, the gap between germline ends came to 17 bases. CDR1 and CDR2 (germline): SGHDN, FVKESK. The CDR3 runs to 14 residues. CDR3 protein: CASSQVAAHRKQYF. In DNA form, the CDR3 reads TGTGCCAGCAGCCAGGTTGCTGCCCATCGCAAGCAGTACTTC.

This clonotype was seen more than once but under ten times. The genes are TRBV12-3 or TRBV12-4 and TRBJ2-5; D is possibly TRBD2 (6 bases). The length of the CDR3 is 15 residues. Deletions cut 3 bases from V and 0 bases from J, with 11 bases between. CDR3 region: CASSFAGTYQETQYF. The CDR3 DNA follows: TGTGCCAGCAGTTTTGCGGGGACCTACCAAGAGACCCAGTACTTC.

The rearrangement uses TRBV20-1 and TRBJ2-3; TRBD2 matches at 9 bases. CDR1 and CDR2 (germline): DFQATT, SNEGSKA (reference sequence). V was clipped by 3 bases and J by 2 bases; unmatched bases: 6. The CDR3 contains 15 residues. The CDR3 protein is CSASSGRPHTDTQYF. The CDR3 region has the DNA TGCAGTGCTAGCAGCGGGAGGCCCCACACAGATACGCAGTATTTT.

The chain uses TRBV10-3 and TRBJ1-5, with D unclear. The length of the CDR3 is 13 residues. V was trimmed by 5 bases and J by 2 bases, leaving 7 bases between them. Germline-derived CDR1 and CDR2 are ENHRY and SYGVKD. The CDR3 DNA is TGTGCCATCAGTTTCTATGGCAATCAGCCCCAGCATTTT. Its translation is CAISFYGNQPQHF.

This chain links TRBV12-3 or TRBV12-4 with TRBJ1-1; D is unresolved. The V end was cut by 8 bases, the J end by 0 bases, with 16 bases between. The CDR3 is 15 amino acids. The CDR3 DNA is TGTGCCAGCGCCGGTCTTTTTACGGTGAACACTGAAGCTTTCTTT. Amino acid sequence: CASAGLFTVNTEAFF.

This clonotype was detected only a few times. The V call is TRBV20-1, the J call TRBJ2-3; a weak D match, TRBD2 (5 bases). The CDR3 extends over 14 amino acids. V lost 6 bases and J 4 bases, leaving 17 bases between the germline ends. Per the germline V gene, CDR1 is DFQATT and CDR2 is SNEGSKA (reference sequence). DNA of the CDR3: TGCAGTGCCATATGGGCGGGCCAGGCAGATACGCAGTATTTT. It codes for CSAIWAGQADTQYF.

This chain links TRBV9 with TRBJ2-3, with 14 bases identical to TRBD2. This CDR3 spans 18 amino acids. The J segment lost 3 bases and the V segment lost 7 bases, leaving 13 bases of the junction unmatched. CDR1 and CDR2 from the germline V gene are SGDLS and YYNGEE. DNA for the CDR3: TGTGCCAGCCGCCACACCAGGACTAGCGGGAGGTTGACAGATACGCAGTATTTT. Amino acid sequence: CASRHTRTSGRLTDTQYF.

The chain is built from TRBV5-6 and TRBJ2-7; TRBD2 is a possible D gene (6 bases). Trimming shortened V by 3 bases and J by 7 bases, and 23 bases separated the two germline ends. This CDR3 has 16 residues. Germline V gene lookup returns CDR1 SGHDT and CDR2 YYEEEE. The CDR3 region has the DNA TGTGCCAGCAGCTGGACGGGGTTCGAGGGAGGAGGGGAGCAGTACTTC. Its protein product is CASSWTGFEGGGEQYF.

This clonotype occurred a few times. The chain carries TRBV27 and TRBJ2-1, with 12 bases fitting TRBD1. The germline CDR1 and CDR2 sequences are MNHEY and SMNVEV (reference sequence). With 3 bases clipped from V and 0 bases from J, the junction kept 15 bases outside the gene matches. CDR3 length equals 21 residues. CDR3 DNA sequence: TGTGCCAGCAGTTTTGGACCGGGACAGGGGGCCCTTTCGGGCTCCTACAATGAGCAGTTCTTC. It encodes CASSFGPGQGALSGSYNEQFF.

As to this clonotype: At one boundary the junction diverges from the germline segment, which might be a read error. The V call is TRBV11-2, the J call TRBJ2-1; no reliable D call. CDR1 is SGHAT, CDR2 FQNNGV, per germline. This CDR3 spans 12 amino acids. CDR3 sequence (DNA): TGTGCCGGCAGCTCCCTAGGTAATGAGCAGTTCTTC. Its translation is CAGSSLGNEQFF. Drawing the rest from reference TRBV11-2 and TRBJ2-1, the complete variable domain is EAGVAQSPRYKIIEKRQSVAFWCNPISGHATLYWYQQILGQGPKLLIQFQNNGVVDDSQLPKDRFSAERLKGVDSTLKIQPAKLEDSAVYLCAGSSLGNEQFFGPGTRLTVL.

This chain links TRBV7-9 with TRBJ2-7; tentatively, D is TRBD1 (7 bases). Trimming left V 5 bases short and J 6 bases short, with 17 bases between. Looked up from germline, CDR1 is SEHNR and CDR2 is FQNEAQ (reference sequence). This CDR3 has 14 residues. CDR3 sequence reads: CASSPETGTFEQYF. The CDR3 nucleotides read TGTGCCAGCAGCCCCGAGACAGGGACTTTCGAGCAGTACTTC. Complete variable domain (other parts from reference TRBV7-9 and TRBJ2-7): DTGVSQNPRHKITKRGQNVTFRCDPISEHNRLYWYRQTLGQGPEFLTYFQNEAQLEKSRLLSDRFSAERPKGSFSTLEIQRTEQGDSAMYLCASSPETGTFEQYFGPGTRLTVT.

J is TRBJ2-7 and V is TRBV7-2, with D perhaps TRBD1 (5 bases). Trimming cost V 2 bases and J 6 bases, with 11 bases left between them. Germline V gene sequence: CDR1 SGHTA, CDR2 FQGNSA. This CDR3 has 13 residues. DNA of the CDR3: TGTGCCAGCAGCTTACACCAGGGATTCGAGCAGTACTTC. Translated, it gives CASSLHQGFEQYF.

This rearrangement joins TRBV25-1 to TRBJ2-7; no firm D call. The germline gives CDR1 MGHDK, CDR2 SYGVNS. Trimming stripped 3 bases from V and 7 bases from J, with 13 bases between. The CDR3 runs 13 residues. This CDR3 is CASSDWVSGEQYF. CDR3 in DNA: TGTGCCAGCAGTGATTGGGTGTCTGGGGAGCAGTACTTC.

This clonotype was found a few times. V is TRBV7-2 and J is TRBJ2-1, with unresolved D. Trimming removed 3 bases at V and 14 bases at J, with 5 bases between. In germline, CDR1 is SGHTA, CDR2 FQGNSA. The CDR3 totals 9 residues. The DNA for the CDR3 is TGTGCCAGCAGCTTTCAAGAGTTCTTC. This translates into CASSFQEFF.

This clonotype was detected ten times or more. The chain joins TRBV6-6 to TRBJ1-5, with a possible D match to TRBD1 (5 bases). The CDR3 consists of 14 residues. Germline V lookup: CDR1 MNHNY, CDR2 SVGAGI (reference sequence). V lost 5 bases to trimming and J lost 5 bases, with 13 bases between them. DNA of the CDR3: TGTGCCAGCAGTGGCCGACAGTCCGATCAGCCCCAGCATTTT. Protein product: CASSGRQSDQPQHF.

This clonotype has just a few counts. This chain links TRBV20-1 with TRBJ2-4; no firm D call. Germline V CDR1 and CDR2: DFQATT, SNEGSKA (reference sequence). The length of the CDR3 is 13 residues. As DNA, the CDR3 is TGCAGCGAGGCCGATTTAGCCAAAAACATTCAGTACTTC. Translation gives CSEADLAKNIQYF.

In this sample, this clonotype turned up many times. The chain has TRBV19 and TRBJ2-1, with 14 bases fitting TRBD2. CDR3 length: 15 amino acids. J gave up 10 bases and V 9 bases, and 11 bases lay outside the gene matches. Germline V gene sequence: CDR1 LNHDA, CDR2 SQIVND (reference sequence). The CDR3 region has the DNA TGTGCCAGCCAGGACAGGGGACTAGCGGGAGACGAGCAGTTCTTC. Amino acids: CASQDRGLAGDEQFF.

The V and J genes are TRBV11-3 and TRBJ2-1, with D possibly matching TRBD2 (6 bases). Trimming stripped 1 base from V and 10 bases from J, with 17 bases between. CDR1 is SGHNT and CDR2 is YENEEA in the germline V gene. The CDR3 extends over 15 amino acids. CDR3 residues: CASSLGLFGREEQFF. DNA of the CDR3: TGTGCCAGCAGCTTAGGGTTGTTCGGGCGGGAAGAGCAGTTCTTC.

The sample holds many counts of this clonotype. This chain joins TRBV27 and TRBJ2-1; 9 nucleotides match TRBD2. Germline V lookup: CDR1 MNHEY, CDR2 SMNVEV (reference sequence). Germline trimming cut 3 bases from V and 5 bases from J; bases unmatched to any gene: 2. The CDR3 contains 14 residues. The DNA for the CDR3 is TGTGCCAGCAGTTTGGCTAGCGGGAACAATGAGCAGTTCTTC. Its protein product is CASSLASGNNEQFF.

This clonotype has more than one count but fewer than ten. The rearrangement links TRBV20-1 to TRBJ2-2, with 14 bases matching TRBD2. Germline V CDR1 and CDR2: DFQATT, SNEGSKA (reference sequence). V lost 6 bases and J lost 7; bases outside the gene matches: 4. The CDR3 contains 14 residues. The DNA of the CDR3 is TGCAGTGCCGGGACTAGCGGGAGAGGCGGGGAGCTGTTTTTT. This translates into CSAGTSGRGGELFF.

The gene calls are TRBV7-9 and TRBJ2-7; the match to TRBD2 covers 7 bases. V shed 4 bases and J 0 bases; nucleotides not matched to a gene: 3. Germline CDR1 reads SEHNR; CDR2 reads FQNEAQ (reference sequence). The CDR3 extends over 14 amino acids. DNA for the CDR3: TGTGCCAGCAGCTGGGAGGGCCCCTCCTACGAGCAGTACTTC. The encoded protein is CASSWEGPSYEQYF.